Many counts were recorded for the clone carrying this T cell receptor (beta chain). The antigen is undetermined. This entry belongs to a study of CD8 T cells in ankylosing spondylitis. Findings and limits, study-wide: As reported, disease-linked clones showed significant enrichment in matched ankylosing spondylitis synovial fluid. Relatively scarce in peripheral blood, disease-linked clones were CD8+.

Each CDR3 protein gets one entry after TCRdb re-called the 5' RACE reads with MiXCR. The sample records more than 95,000 distinct CDR3 sequences, about 7.7% being singletons. This CDR3 is built from 15 residues. From germline, CDR1 is MNHEY and CDR2 SVGAGI. The ends were cut back, 3 bases at V and 4 bases at J, with 15 bases in the middle. The rearrangement uses TRBV6-5 and TRBJ1-1; D is undetermined. The sequence was collected from a male donor with ankylosing spondylitis or in good health (not recorded which). The sequenced material came from blood, either unsorted or a sorted T cell fraction (not recorded which). In DNA form, the CDR3 reads TGTGCCAGCAGTTATACGTCAGACGGTAGCACTGAAGCTTTCTTT. Translated: CASSYTSDGSTEAFF.